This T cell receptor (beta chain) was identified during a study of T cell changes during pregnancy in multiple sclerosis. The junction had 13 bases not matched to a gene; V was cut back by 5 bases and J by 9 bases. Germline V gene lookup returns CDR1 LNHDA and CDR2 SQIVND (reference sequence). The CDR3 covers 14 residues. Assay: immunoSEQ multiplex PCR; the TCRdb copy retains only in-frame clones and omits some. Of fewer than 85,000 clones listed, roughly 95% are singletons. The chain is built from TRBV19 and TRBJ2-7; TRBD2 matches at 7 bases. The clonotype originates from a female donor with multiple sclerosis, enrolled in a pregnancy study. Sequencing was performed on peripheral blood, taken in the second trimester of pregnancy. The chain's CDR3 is CASSDPGLSPRQYF. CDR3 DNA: TGTGCCAGTAGTGACCCGGGACTATCCCCTCGGCAGTACTTC.